This TCR beta chain stems from a study of cytomegalovirus exposure and HLA in healthy donors (dated by TCRdb to about 2017). As for the study more broadly: According to an earlier analysis of a few hundred of the donors, about 179 million T cells yielded 120 million or so unique TCR beta sequences and about 300 Gb of sequence data. An early release that covered about 600 HLA-typed donors contained about 300 gigabases of sequencing data and about 84 million unique TCR sequences. The genetic ancestry cluster associated with self-reported Caucasian donors included 81% of the roughly 380 genotyped donors. The study aimed to test whether cataloging public T cell receptors could reveal signatures of past pathogen exposure. The study used immunosequencing to profile the T cell repertoires of around 600 subjects and linked those repertoires to cytomegalovirus serostatus. A separate validation cohort of approximately 120 different subjects was used in addition to the approximately 610-subject first cohort. High-throughput TCR immunosequencing, statistical association of individual TCRs with disease status, and machine learning were combined to predict cytomegalovirus infection status. A later analysis re-analyzed previously published TCR beta repertoires from several hundred donors and added high-resolution HLA genotyping to study TCR occurrence patterns. The later analysis used no new phenotypic data to find candidate immune exposures, relying instead on TCR beta sequences and their occurrence across donors. In an earlier analysis of more than 550 of the donors, high-throughput TCR beta sequencing was used to judge whether each TCR beta V gene segment behaved as functional or pseudogenic. Donor age, sex, ethnicity and CMV serostatus were compiled alongside the repertoire data. In a later genetic analysis, genome-wide SNP genotypes for about three fifths of the roughly 670 donors were used, and that subset was treated as a discovery cohort. Every discovery cohort repertoire had been produced on one sequencing platform. Class I and class II HLA loci were covered by the typing at four-digit resolution. Typing coverage differed by locus: A, B, C, DRB1 and DQB1 were typed in about 620-640 donors, DQA1 in around 500, DPA1 in around 610, and DPB1 in 450 to 480. Because of strong linkage in the cohort, roughly five DR-DQ haplotypes were treated as single units for association and clustering. Among about 360 genotyped donors of the cohort, an average of roughly 240,000 unique TCR beta nucleotide sequences were sequenced per donor, about a sixth of them non-productive. Here is what the overall study found, with its caveats: Some IMGT-functional V segments, including TRBV6-2 and TRBV6-3, could not be told apart with the 87-base-pair reads, so those segments were excluded. Strong co-occurrence of HLA alleles, especially DR and DQ, made assigning TCR associations to individual alleles difficult. In vitro tests confirmed that a few of the cytomegalovirus-associated TCR beta chains recognize cytomegalovirus antigens. A further reported finding was that TCR beta sequences accurately predicted the HLA-A and HLA-B alleles for most subjects in the first cohort. Because HLA typing was missing for some donors at each locus, association tests included only the typed subset. This cohort had only TCR beta chains sequenced, and the lack of alpha or paired-chain data limited which features could be detected. The study gave a list of 150 to 200 TCR beta chains associated with cytomegalovirus. The earlier analysis of approximately 540 of the donors excluded roughly 17 rarely observed V segments, including chromosome 9 orphons, because counts were too low. Several of the top co-occurrence clusters appeared to be linked to parvovirus B19, influenza, CMV and Epstein-Barr virus, according to a later analysis. The classifier was reported to diagnose cytomegalovirus status with high specificity and sensitivity in both the original and validation cohorts. A cluster of highly shared sequence variants was judged likely to represent a technical artifact of the sequencing pipeline. Most TCR sequences were seen in very few donors, while some public TCRs were found in many individuals. Linkage disequilibrium might explain the correlated functional status among segregating V segments, but an unknown experimental factor could not be ruled out. According to a later analysis, most CMV-associated TCR beta chains appeared to be HLA-restricted, and the HLA associations seemed to be driven largely by CMV exposure. Sequencing depth was assumed to be roughly uniform across donors in the presence/absence analyses, though that assumption may not hold. For the cohort, immune exposure information was limited to CMV serostatus. A later analysis associated 16,951 TCR beta sequences with specific HLA alleles at a false discovery rate of 0.05. In an earlier analysis of 450 to 750 of the donors, most TCR beta V segments appeared in productive rearrangements about 87% or about 30% of the time, broadly matching IMGT annotations. In a later analysis, the rate of TCR association differed among HLA loci, with DRB1 alleles having the most associated TCRs and HLA-C alleles having the fewest. The authors suggested that the approach could potentially be extended to other disease states and immunological phenotypes. In a later genetic analysis, fewer N-insertions in productive TCRs were reported among donors in an Asian-associated ancestry cluster than the roughly 640-donor mean. An association between a missense DCLRE1C variant and V-gene and J-gene trimming of TCR beta chains was found in a later genetic analysis and replicated in an independent cohort. Compared with equally common non-associated chains, HLA-associated TCR beta chains in a later analysis were more clonally expanded and had lower generation probabilities.

The library came from the immunoSEQ multiplex PCR assay. A mixture of 60 forward primers for TCR Vbeta segments and 13 reverse primers for TCR Jbeta segments was used in the multiplex PCR. The CDR3 region of rearranged TCR beta genes was amplified from genomic DNA by a multiplex PCR assay. On the Illumina HiSeq System, the amplified TCR beta libraries were sequenced as 87-base-pair reads. The original pipeline was this. In a later analysis, 70 million to 95 million unique TCR beta chains were counted across the approximately 620 repertoires, and roughly 11 million of these chains were shared by at least two donors. A nearest-neighbor algorithm error-corrected the raw reads and collapsed the reads into unique sequences, merging closely related sequences to remove PCR and sequencing errors. To assign V, D and J gene segments, CDR3 sequences were aligned to IMGT reference sequences. For a sequence to be retained, at least a six-nucleotide match to both a V gene segment and a J gene segment was required. Rearrangements were classified as productive when the CDR3 lacked stop codons and remained in frame with V and J, and all other rearrangements were classified as non-productive. Following IMGT convention, CDR3 was defined as the stretch from the second conserved V-encoded cysteine up to the conserved J-encoded phenylalanine. In an earlier analysis of roughly 580 of the donors, sequences lacking an unambiguous match to a single V gene segment were excluded. In an earlier analysis of approximately 500 of the donors, a V segment was called functional when productive rearrangements were above 56.7%, and segregating when the standard deviation between donors exceeded 5%. A statistical classification framework was developed to diagnose cytomegalovirus status using the catalog of TCR beta chain sequences. In a later analysis, V and J genes were assigned by comparing TCR nucleotide sequences against IMGT/GENE-DB human TR gene sequences. A later analysis assigned CDR3 sequences and most-parsimonious VDJ recombination scenarios with the TCRdist pipeline. In a later analysis, each TCR beta chain was defined by its CDR3 amino acid sequence together with its V-gene family, and reads lacking a unique V-gene family were excluded. A later analysis removed over 500 highly shared, low-generation-probability nucleotide sequences to deal with suspected cross-contamination and a sequencing artifact. A later analysis calculated a clonal expansion index for each public chain from normalized within-repertoire ranks of inferred template counts. A later analysis computed generation probabilities with a VDJ recombination model fitted to out-of-frame rearrangements, and checked the results against IGoR. Hypergeometric tests were used in a later analysis to score TCR-TCR, TCR-HLA and TCR-CMV co-occurrence, with a repertoire-size bias correction applied to the TCR pairs. To estimate false discovery rates, a later analysis permuted the HLA or CMV assignments 20 times. In a later analysis, co-occurring TCRs were grouped using DBSCAN, and TCRdist sequence similarity was added for clustering within HLA-allele-positive subsets. Co-occurrence clustering excluded repertoires with fewer than 30,000 or more than 120,000 public chains, plus five with anomalous nucleotide sharing. TCRdb holds this immuneACCESS table with in-frame rearrangements only. Some clones are missing; in checked studies, unresolved V genes explain under half, and the rest has no known cause. V and J calls and clone size are copied from that table; D and trimming were computed from the DNA. This sample comprises approximately 190,000 clones, around four fifths of them detected only once. The ten largest clones capture 1.5% to 2% of the sample.

In the case of this clone: Its antigen is unknown. The record has no base qualities; no much larger clone is one base away.

From V the trimming removes 3 bases and from J it removes 3 bases, while the gene matches leave 5 bases of the junction unaccounted for. CDR1 and CDR2, per the germline V gene, are MGHDK and SYGVNS. From cysteine to phenylalanine, the CDR3 is 15 amino acids long. Of the read, only the CDR3 DNA is kept; its 45 bases are in frame from base 1. The cohort consisted of fewer than 700 healthy bone marrow donors. At the time of sampling, all cohort members were nominally healthy, though unrecorded immune exposures were likely present. The donor tested CMV seropositive and was one of the 289 seropositive cohort members. Each donor provided a peripheral blood sample, and peripheral blood mononuclear cells were used for TCR beta sequencing. The Qiagen DNeasy Blood Extraction Kit was used to extract genomic DNA from the blood cell samples.

The sequence links TRBV25-1 to TRBJ2-1; TRBD1 fits 7 bases in the junction. Sequencing was done on a sample of PBMCs. The receptor was derived from a man aged 35-49 years in good health and CMV-seropositive. The base sequence is TGTGCCAGCAGTGATAGGGGGACAGTCTACAATGAGCAGTTCTTC. It codes for CASSDRGTVYNEQFF.